This is a list of T cell receptor beta chains from one sample in a study of OX40 agonist ivuxolimab in advanced cancers. Assay: immunoSEQ multiplex PCR; the TCRdb copy retains only in-frame clones and omits some. The data hold 5,000 to 7,500 clones, with more than 75% observed a single time. Sequencing used CD4+ or CD8+ T cells sorted from blood, obtained in a trial of the OX40 agonist ivuxolimab. The receptor source for this set is an adult with an advanced solid tumor such as melanoma, head and neck, liver or kidney cancer. Each CDR3 is given with its conserved first and last residue. Each record gives: V gene, CDR3 protein.

V: TRBV9
CDR3: CASSVAGTGDGTEAFF

V: TRBV4-1
CDR3: CASSQELGAPDGYTF

V: TRBV27
CDR3: CASSSRATPAGELFF

V: TRBV28
CDR3: CASPLEGRRYQETQYF

V: TRBV28
CDR3: CASSFGGLVTHEQYF

V: TRBV14
CDR3: CASSQEWDLGANVLTF

V: TRBV28
CDR3: CASSLMVGEQFF

V: TRBV25-1
CDR3: CASSLEITDTQYF

V: TRBV7-2
CDR3: CASSRGLAGVYEQYF

V: TRBV27
CDR3: CASSTSGIYGYTF

V: TRBV7-9
CDR3: CASSLVLATDTQYF

V: TRBV4-3
CDR3: CASSPGSLDSNNEQFF

V: TRBV6-5
CDR3: CASSYSGQGAEYEQYF

V: TRBV28
CDR3: CASSLLVTGSQPQHF

V: TRBV11-2
CDR3: CASSPTRARRGETQYF

V: TRBV5-6
CDR3: CASSLGRGVEAFF

V: TRBV27
CDR3: CASKRGGSNQPQHF

V: TRBV2
CDR3: CASTWDNNYGYTF

V: TRBV7-9
CDR3: CASSFALGQVGNEQFF

V: TRBV7-6
CDR3: CASSAIFSGANVLTF